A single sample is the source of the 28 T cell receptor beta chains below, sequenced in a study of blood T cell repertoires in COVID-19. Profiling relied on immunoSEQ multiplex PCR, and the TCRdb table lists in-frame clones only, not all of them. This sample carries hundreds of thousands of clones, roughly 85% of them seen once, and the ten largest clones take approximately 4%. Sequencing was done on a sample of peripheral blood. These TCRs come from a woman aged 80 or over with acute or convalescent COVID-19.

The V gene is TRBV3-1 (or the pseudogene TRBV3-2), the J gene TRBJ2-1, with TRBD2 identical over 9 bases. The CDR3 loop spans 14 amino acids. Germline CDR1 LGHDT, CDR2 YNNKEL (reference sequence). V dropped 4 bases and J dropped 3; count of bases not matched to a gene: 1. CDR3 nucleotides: TGTGCCAGCAGCCTGACTAGCGGCTACAATGAGCAGTTCTTC. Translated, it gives CASSLTSGYNEQFF.

For the CDR3, the DNA is TGTGCCAGCAGTGTAGATCTAGCGGGGTTTAGGGATACGCAGTATTTT. Translating gives CASSVDLAGFRDTQYF. J is TRBJ2-3 and V is TRBV2, with TRBD2 identical over 9 bases. The CDR3 is 16 residues long. In germline, CDR1 is SNHLY, CDR2 FYNNEI. Trimming at V came to 4 bases and at J to 6 bases, leaving 11 bases not matched to a gene.

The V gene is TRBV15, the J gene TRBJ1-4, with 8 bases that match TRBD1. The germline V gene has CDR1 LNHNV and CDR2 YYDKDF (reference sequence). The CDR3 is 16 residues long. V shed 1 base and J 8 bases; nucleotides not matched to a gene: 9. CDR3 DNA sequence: TGTGCCACCAGCAGAGCCTGGCAGGGGGCAAGGGAAAAACTGTTTTTT. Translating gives CATSRAWQGAREKLFF.

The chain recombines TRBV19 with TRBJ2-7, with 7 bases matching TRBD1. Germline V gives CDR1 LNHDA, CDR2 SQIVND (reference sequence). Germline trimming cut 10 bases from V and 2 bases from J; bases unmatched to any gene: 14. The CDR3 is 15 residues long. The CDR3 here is CATRLDRVGAYEQYF. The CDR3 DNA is TGTGCCACACGCCTAGACAGGGTGGGAGCCTACGAGCAGTACTTC.

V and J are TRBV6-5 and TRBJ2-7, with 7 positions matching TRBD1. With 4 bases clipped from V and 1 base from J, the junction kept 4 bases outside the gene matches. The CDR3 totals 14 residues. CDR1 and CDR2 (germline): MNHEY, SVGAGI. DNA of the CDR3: TGTGCCAGCAGTTTACAGGGGTGGTCCTACGAGCAGTACTTC. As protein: CASSLQGWSYEQYF.

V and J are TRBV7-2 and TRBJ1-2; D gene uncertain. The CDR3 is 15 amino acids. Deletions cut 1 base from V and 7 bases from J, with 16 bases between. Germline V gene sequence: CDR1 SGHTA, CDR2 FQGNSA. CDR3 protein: CASSLDTGQAGGYTF. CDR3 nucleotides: TGTGCCAGCAGCTTAGACACGGGTCAGGCGGGTGGCTACACCTTC.

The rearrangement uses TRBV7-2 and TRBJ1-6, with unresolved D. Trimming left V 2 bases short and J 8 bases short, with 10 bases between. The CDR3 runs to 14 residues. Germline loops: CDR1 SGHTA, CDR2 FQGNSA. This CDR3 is CASSLLPEDSPLHF. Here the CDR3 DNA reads TGTGCCAGCAGCTTACTCCCTGAGGATTCACCCCTCCACTTT.

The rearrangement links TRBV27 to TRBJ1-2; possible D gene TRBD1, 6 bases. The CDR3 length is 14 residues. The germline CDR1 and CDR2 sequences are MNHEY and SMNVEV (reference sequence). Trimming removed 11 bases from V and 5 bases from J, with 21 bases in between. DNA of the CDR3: TGTGCCTCCAGGGTGGGGGCGCCGGGGTATGGCTACACCTTC. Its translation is CASRVGAPGYGYTF.

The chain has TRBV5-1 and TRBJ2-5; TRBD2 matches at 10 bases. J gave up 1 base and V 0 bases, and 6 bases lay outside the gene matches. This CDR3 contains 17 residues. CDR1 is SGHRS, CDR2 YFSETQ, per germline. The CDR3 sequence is CASSLDASGGVQETQYF. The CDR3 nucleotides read TGCGCCAGCAGCTTGGACGCTAGCGGGGGAGTCCAAGAGACCCAGTACTTC.

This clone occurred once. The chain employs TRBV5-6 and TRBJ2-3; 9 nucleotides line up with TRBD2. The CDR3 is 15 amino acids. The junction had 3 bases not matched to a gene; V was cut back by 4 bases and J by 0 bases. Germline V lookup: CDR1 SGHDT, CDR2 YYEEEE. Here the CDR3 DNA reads TGTGCCAGCAGCCTAGGACTAGCGAGCACAGATACGCAGTATTTT. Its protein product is CASSLGLASTDTQYF.

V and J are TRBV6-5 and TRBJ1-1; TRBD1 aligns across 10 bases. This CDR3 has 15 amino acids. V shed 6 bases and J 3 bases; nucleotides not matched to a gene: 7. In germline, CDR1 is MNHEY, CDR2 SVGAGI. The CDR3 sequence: CASSTAGTGDTEAFF. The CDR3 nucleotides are TGTGCCAGCAGCACCGCCGGGACAGGGGACACTGAAGCTTTCTTT.

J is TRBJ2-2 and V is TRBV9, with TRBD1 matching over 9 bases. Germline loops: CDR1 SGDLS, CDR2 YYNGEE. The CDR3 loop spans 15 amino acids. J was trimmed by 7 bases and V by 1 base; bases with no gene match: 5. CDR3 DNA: TGTGCCAGCAGCGTATCCCGACAGGGGGTCGGGGAGCTGTTTTTT. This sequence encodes CASSVSRQGVGELFF.

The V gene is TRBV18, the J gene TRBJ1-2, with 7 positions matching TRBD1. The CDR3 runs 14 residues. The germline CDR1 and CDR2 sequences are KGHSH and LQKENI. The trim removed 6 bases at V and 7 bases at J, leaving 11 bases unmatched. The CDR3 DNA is TGTGCCAGCTCTCCTATTACAGGGGAGAGTGGCTACACCTTC. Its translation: CASSPITGESGYTF.

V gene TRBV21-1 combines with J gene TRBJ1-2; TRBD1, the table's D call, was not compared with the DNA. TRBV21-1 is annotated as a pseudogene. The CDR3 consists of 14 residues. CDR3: CASSKTNRAYGYTF. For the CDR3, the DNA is TGTGCCAGCAGCAAAACAAACAGGGCCTATGGCTACACCTTC.

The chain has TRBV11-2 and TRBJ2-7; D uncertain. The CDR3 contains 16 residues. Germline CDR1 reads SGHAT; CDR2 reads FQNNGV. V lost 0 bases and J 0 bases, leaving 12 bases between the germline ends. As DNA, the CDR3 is TGTGCCAGCAGCTTAGACCAGGCCCCCCTCTCCTACGAGCAGTACTTC. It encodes CASSLDQAPLSYEQYF.

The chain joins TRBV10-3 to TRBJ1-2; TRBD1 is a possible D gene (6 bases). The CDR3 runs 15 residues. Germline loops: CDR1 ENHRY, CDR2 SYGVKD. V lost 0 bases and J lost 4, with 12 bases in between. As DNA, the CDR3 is TGTGCCATCAGTGAGTCGGGGGGGCTTAGCTATGGCTACACCTTC. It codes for CAISESGGLSYGYTF.

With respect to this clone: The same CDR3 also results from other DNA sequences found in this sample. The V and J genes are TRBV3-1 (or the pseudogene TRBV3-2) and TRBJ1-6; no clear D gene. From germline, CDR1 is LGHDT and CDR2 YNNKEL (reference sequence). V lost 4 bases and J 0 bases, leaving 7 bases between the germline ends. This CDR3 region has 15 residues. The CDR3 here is CASSPRSSYNSPLHF. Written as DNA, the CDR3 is TGTGCCAGCAGCCCTCGGAGCTCCTATAATTCACCCCTCCACTTT.

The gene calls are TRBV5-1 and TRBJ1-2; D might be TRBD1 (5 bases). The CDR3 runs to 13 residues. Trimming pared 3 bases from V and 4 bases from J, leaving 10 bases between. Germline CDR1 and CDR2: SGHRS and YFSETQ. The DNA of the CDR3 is TGCGCCAGCAGCTCGGGACTCCGCTATGGCTACACCTTC. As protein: CASSSGLRYGYTF.

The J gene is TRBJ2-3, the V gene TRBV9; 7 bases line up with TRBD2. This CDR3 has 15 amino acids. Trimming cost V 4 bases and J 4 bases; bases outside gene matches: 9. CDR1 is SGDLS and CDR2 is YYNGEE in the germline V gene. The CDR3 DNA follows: TGTGCCAGCAGCCCCCAAGGCGGGGGTGCAGATACGCAGTATTTT. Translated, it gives CASSPQGGGADTQYF.

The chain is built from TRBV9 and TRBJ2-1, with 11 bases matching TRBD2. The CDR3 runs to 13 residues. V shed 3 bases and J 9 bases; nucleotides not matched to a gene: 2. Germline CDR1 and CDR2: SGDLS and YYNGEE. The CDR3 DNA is TGTGCCAGCAGCGCTACTAGCGGGGGTGAGCAGTTCTTC. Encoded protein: CASSATSGGEQFF.

The CDR3 protein is CASSDRGEQYF. CDR3 DNA sequence: TGTGCCAGCAGTGACAGGGGCGAGCAGTACTTC. The chain combines TRBV25-1 with TRBJ2-7, with D perhaps matching TRBD1 (6 bases). CDR1 is MGHDK, CDR2 SYGVNS, per germline. The CDR3 is 11 residues long. The V and J ends lost 3 bases and 6 bases respectively, with 6 bases between them.

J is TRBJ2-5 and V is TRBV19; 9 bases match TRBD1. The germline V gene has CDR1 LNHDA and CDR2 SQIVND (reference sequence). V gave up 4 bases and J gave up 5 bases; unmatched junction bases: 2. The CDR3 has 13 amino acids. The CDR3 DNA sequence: TGTGCCAGTAGTAGGGACAGGGAGGAGACCCAGTACTTC. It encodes CASSRDREETQYF.

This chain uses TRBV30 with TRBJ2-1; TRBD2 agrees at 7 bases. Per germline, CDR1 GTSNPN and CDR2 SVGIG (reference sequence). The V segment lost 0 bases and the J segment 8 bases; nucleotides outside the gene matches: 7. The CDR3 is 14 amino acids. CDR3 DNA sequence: TGTGCCTGGAGTGTTGGGGGGGTTAGAGATGAGCAGTTCTTC. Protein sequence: CAWSVGGVRDEQFF.

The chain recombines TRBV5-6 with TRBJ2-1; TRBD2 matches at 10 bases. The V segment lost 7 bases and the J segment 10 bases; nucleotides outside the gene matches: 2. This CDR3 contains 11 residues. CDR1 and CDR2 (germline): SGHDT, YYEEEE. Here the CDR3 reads CASAAGGEQFF. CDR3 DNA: TGTGCCAGCGCAGCGGGGGGGGAGCAGTTCTTC.

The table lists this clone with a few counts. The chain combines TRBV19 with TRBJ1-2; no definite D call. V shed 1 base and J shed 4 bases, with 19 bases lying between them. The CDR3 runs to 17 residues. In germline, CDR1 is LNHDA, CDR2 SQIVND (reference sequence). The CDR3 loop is CASSIASGSAVGYGYTF. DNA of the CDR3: TGTGCCAGTAGTATAGCGTCGGGGTCCGCTGTAGGCTATGGCTACACCTTC. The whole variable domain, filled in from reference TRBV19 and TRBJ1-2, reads DGGITQSPKYLFRKEGQNVTLSCEQNLNHDAMYWYRQDPGQGLRLIYYSQIVNDFQKGDIAEGYSVSREKKESFPLTVTSAQKNPTAFYLCASSIASGSAVGYGYTFGSGTRLTVV.

The DNA for the CDR3 is TGTGCCAGCAGCCCAGGGTATCTAGCGGGAACACAAGAGACCCAGTACTTC. Translating gives CASSPGYLAGTQETQYF. J is TRBJ2-5 and V is TRBV9, with 9 bases that match TRBD2. The CDR3 loop spans 17 amino acids. The V segment lost 4 bases and the J segment 2 bases; nucleotides outside the gene matches: 12. CDR1 and CDR2 from the germline V gene are SGDLS and YYNGEE.

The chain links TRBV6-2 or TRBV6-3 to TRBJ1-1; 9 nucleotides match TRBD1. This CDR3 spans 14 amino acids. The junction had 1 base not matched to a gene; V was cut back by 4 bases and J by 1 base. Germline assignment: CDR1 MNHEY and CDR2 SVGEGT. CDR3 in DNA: TGTGCCAGCAGTTGGACAGGGGCGAACACTGAAGCTTTCTTT. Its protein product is CASSWTGANTEAFF.

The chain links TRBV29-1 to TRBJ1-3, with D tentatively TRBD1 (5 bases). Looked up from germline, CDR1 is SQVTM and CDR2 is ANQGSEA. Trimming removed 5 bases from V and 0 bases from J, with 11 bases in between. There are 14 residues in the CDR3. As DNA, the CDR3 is TGCAGCGTTAGGGGCTCGAACTCTGGAAACACCATATATTTT. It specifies CSVRGSNSGNTIYF.